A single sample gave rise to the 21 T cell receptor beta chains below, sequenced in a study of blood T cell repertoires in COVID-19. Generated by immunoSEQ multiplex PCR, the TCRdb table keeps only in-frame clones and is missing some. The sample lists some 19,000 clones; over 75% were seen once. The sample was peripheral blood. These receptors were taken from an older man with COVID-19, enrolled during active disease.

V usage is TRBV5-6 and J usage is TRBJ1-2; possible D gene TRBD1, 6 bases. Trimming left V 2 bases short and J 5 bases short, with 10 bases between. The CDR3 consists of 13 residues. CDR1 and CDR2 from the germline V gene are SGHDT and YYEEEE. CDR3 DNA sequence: TGTGCCAGCAGCTTCGGGACACCTTATGGCTACACCTTC. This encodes CASSFGTPYGYTF.

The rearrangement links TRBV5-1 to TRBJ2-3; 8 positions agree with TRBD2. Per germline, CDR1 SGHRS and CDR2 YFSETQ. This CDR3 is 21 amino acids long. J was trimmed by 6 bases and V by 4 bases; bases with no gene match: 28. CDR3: CASSGGLALIREEWVVDTQYF. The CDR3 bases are TGCGCCAGCAGCGGAGGACTAGCACTGATTCGGGAGGAATGGGTGGTGGATACGCAGTATTTT.

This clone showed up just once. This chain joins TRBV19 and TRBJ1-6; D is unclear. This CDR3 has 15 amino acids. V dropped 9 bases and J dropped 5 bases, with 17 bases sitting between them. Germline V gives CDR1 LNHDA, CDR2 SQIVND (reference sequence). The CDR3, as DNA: TGTGCCAGCTCAAGGGCCGGGAGGAATAATTCACCCCTCCACTTT. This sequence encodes CASSRAGRNNSPLHF.

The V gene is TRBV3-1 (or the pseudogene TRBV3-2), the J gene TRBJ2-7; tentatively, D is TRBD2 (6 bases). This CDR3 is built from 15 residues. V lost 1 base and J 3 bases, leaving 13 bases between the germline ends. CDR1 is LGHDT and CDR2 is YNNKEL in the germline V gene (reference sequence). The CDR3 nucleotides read TGTGCCAGCAGCCAAGGGATCGAGCGGGTCTACGAGCAGTACTTC. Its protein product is CASSQGIERVYEQYF.

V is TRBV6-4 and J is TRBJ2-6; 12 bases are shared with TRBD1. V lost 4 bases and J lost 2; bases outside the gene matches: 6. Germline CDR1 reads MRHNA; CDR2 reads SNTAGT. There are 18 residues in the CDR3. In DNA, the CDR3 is TGTGCCAGCAGTGTGGGGACAGGGGGCTCTGCTGGGGCCAACGTCCTGACTTTC. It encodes CASSVGTGGSAGANVLTF.

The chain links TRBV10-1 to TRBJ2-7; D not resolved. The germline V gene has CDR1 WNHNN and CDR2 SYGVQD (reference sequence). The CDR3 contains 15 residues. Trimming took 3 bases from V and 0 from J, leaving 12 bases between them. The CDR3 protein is CASSDLKSSSYEQYF. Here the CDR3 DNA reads TGCGCCAGCAGTGACCTTAAATCGAGCTCCTACGAGCAGTACTTC.

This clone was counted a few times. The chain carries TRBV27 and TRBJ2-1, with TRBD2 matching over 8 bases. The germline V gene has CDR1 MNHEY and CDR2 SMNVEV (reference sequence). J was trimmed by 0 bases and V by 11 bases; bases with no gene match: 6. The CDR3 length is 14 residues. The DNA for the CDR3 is TGTGCCGAGTTAGCGGGACCCTCCTACAATGAGCAGTTCTTC. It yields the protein CAELAGPSYNEQFF.

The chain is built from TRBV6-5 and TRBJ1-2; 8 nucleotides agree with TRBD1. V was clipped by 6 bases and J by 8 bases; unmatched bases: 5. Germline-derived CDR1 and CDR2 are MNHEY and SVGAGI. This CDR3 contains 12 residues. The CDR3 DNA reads TGTGCCAGCAGCCGCGGACAGGGAGGCTACACCTTC. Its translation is CASSRGQGGYTF.

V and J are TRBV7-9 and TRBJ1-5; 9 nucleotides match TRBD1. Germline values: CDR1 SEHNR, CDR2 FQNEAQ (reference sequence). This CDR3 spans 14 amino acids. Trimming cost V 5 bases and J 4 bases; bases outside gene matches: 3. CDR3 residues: CASSPGTGNQPQHF. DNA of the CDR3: TGTGCCAGCAGCCCAGGGACAGGGAATCAGCCCCAGCATTTT.

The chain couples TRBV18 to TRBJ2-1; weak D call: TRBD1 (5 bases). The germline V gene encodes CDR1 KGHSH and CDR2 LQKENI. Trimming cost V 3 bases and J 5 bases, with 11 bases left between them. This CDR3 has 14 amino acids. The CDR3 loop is CASSPGPGNNEQFF. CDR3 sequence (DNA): TGTGCCAGCTCACCGGGGCCCGGAAACAATGAGCAGTTCTTC. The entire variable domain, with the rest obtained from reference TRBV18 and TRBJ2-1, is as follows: NAGVMQNPRHLVRRRGQEARLRCSPMKGHSHVYWYRQLPEEGLKFMVYLQKENIIDESGMPKERFSAEFPKEGPSILRIQQVVRGDSAAYFCASSPGPGNNEQFFGPGTRLTVL.

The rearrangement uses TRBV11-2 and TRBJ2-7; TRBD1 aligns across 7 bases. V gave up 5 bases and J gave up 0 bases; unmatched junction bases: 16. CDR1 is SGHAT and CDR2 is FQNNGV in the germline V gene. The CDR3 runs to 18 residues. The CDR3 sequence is CASSRTLMDRPFSYEQYF. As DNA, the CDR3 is TGTGCCAGCAGCCGCACCTTAATGGACAGGCCATTCTCCTACGAGCAGTACTTC.

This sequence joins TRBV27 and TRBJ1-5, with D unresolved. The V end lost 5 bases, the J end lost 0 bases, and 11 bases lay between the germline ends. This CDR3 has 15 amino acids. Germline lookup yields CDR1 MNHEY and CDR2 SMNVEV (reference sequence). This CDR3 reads CASSPLSNSNQPQHF. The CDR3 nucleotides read TGTGCCAGCAGTCCTCTGAGCAATAGCAATCAGCCCCAGCATTTT.

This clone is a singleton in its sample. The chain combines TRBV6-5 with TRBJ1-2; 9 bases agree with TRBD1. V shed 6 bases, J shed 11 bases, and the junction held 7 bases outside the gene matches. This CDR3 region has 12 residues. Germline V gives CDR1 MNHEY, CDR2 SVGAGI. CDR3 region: CASSGTGQGYTF. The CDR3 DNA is TGTGCCAGCAGCGGGACAGGGCAAGGTTACACCTTC.

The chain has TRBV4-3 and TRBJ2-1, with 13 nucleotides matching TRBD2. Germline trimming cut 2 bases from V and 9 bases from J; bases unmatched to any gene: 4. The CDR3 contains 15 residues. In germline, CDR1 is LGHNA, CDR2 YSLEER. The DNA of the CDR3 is TGCGCCAGCAGCCAAACTAGCGGGGGGGCTTTTGAGCAGTTCTTC. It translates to CASSQTSGGAFEQFF.

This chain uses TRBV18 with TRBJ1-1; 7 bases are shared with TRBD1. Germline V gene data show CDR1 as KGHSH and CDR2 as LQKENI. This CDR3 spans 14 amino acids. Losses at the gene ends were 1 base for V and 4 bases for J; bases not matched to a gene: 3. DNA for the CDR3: TGTGCCAGCTCACCACAGGGGGCGGGCACTGAAGCTTTCTTT. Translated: CASSPQGAGTEAFF.

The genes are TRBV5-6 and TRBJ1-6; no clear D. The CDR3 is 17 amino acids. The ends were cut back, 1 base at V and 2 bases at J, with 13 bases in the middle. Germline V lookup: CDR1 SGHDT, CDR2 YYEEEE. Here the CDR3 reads CASSLLGRRTYNSPLHF. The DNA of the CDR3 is TGTGCCAGCAGCTTGCTCGGTAGGAGAACCTATAATTCACCCCTCCACTTT.

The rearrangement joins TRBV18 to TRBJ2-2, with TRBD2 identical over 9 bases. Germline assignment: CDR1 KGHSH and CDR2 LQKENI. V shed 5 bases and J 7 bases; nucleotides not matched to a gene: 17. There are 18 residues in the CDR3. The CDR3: CASSSIPRTSAALGELFF. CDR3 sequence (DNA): TGTGCCAGCTCATCAATTCCCCGGACTAGCGCCGCCCTCGGGGAGCTGTTTTTT.

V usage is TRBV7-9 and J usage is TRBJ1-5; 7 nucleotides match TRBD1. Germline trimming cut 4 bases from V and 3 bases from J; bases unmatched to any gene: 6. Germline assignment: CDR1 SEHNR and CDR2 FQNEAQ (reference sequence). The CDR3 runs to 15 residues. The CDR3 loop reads CASSSQTGNNQPQHF. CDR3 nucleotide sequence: TGTGCCAGCAGCTCGCAGACAGGGAACAATCAGCCCCAGCATTTT.

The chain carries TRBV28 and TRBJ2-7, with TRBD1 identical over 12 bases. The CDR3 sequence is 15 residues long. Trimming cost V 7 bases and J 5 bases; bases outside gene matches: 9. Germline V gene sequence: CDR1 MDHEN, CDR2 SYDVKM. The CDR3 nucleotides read TGTGCCAGCACCATGCCGGGACAGGGGGCCAACGAGCAGTACTTC. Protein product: CASTMPGQGANEQYF.

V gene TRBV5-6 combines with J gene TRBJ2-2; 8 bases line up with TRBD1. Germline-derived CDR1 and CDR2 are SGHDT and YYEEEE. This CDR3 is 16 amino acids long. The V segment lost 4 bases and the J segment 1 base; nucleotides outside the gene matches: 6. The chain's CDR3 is CASSTPGQVNTGELFF. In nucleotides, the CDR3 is TGTGCCAGCAGCACTCCGGGACAGGTGAACACCGGGGAGCTGTTTTTT.

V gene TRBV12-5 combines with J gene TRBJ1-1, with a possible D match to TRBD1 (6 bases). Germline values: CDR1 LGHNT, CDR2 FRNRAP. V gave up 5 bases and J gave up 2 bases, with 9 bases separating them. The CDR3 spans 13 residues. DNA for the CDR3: TGTGCTAGTGGTAGGACAGCAAACACTGAAGCTTTCTTT. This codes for CASGRTANTEAFF.